Below, 15 T cell receptor beta chains from the same sample are listed, as sequenced in a study of shared clonotypes between healthy human individuals. Profiled with immunoSEQ multiplex PCR; TCRdb holds only in-frame clones, not every one. The table shows approximately 1,500,000 clones, with approximately 97% occurring only once. What was sequenced was naive CD4+ T cells sorted from blood. Subset here: CD45RA+ positively selected. These receptors came from a man aged 30 to 45 in good health.

The chain uses TRBV2 and TRBJ1-2; a possible D gene is TRBD1 (6 bases). The V gene lost 3 bases and the J gene lost 8 bases, with 13 bases spanning the gap. The CDR3 is 13 amino acids. From germline, CDR1 is SNHLY and CDR2 FYNNEI. This CDR3 reads CASSDSGAEGYTF. CDR3 DNA: TGTGCCAGCAGTGATTCGGGGGCTGAGGGCTACACCTTC.

This chain links TRBV11-2 with TRBJ2-7; 8 nucleotides match TRBD2. With 5 bases clipped from V and 3 bases from J, the junction kept 9 bases outside the gene matches. This CDR3 has 15 amino acids. The V gene's germline CDR1 is SGHAT and CDR2 FQNNGV. CDR3 region: CASSQETSAFYEQYF. CDR3 nucleotides: TGTGCCAGCAGCCAGGAGACTAGCGCCTTCTACGAGCAGTACTTC.

V gene TRBV7-9 combines with J gene TRBJ2-7, with 7 bases matching TRBD1. The length of the CDR3 is 15 residues. Trimming cost V 5 bases and J 3 bases; bases outside gene matches: 10. Germline V gene data show CDR1 as SEHNR and CDR2 as FQNEAQ (reference sequence). CDR3 bases: TGTGCCAGCAGCCTCTGGACAGGCGACAACTACGAGCAGTACTTC. It is translated as CASSLWTGDNYEQYF.

The chain has TRBV18 and TRBJ2-7, with D tentatively TRBD1 or TRBD2 (6 bases each). The CDR3 consists of 19 residues. V dropped 8 bases and J dropped 2 bases, with 31 bases sitting between them. Germline CDR1 is KGHSH and CDR2 is LQKENI. The CDR3 DNA reads TGTGCCAGCGCCCCGGTAGGGGGACTGGGTACTACTCCGACCTACGAGCAGTACTTC. Residues: CASAPVGGLGTTPTYEQYF.

CDR3 residues: CASSPSGTGNNEQFF. CDR3 coding DNA: TGTGCCAGCAGTCCAAGCGGAACCGGGAACAATGAGCAGTTCTTC. The genes are TRBV6-5 and TRBJ2-1; the D gene is possibly TRBD2 (5 bases). V dropped 5 bases and J dropped 5 bases, with 16 bases sitting between them. The germline V gene encodes CDR1 MNHEY and CDR2 SVGAGI. This CDR3 has 15 amino acids.

The chain joins TRBV9 to TRBJ2-7; D ambiguous. The V end lost 3 bases, the J end lost 1 base, and 8 bases lay between the germline ends. The germline V gene has CDR1 SGDLS and CDR2 YYNGEE. The CDR3 is made up of 13 amino acids. For the CDR3, the DNA is TGTGCCAGCAGCGCCCTGGGGTCCTACGAGCAGTACTTC. It encodes CASSALGSYEQYF.

The rearrangement joins TRBV28 to TRBJ1-4; unclear D gene. This CDR3 is built from 13 residues. V lost 3 bases and J 8 bases, leaving 10 bases between the germline ends. The germline V gene has CDR1 MDHEN and CDR2 SYDVKM. The CDR3 spells CASSFSLAEKLFF. CDR3 nucleotide sequence: TGTGCCAGCAGTTTTTCTTTGGCCGAAAAACTGTTTTTT.

The chain links TRBV6-1 to TRBJ1-1, with a possible D match to TRBD1 (6 bases). The V end was cut by 0 bases, the J end by 2 bases, with 10 bases between. Germline V CDR1 and CDR2: MNHNS, SASEGT. The CDR3 is made up of 15 amino acids. Here the CDR3 reads CASSEAGGSNTEAFF. CDR3 sequence (DNA): TGTGCCAGCAGTGAAGCGGGGGGCTCTAACACTGAAGCTTTCTTT.

This chain links TRBV18 with TRBJ1-1; TRBD1 matches at 8 bases. Germline CDR1 is KGHSH and CDR2 is LQKENI. This CDR3 spans 15 amino acids. The V gene end was trimmed by 0 bases and the J gene end by 4 bases; junction bases not matched to a gene: 4. Written as DNA, the CDR3 is TGTGCCAGCTCACCACCGACAACAGGGGGCACTGAAGCTTTCTTT. This gives the protein CASSPPTTGGTEAFF.

The chain joins TRBV25-1 to TRBJ1-2; no clear D. The length of the CDR3 is 14 residues. Looked up from germline, CDR1 is MGHDK and CDR2 is SYGVNS. The V and J ends lost 1 base and 4 bases respectively, with 10 bases between them. The CDR3 here is CASSEFSYPYGYTF. In DNA form, the CDR3 reads TGTGCCAGCAGTGAATTCAGCTACCCCTATGGCTACACCTTC.

The rearrangement uses TRBV28 and TRBJ2-5; D is uncertain. In germline, CDR1 is MDHEN, CDR2 SYDVKM. This CDR3 has 10 residues. Trimming left V 3 bases short and J 5 bases short, with 1 base between. CDR3 coding DNA: TGTGCCAGCAGTTTTGAGACCCAGTACTTC. Its translation: CASSFETQYF.

The rearrangement uses TRBV14 and TRBJ2-2; TRBD2 is a possible D gene (6 bases). V lost 5 bases to trimming and J lost 5 bases, with 9 bases between them. Germline CDR1 SGHDN, CDR2 FVKESK. The CDR3 consists of 13 residues. CDR3 protein: CASSGRLTGELFF. DNA of the CDR3: TGTGCCAGCAGCGGGAGGCTAACCGGGGAGCTGTTTTTT.

The CDR3 DNA reads as TGTGCCAGCTCGCCCAAACTAGCGGGGGGACTCGGGACCCAGTACTTC. This encodes CASSPKLAGGLGTQYF. The chain employs TRBV18 and TRBJ2-5; TRBD2 agrees at 12 bases. Trimming at V came to 6 bases and at J to 7 bases, leaving 12 bases not matched to a gene. CDR1 is KGHSH and CDR2 is LQKENI in the germline V gene. The CDR3 sequence is 16 residues long.

The rearrangement links TRBV7-2 to TRBJ2-7, with D hard to call. Trimming took 1 base from V and 3 from J, leaving 10 bases between them. This CDR3 region has 14 residues. The germline V gene has CDR1 SGHTA and CDR2 FQGNSA. The CDR3 nucleotides read TGTGCCAGCAGCTTAGTTCGCGGAAACTACGAGCAGTACTTC. Translated, it gives CASSLVRGNYEQYF.

This chain connects TRBV28 to TRBJ2-5; TRBD2 matches 11 bases. Germline CDR1 and CDR2: MDHEN and SYDVKM. V was clipped by 2 bases and J by 5 bases; unmatched bases: 4. CDR3 size: 15 residues. CDR3 amino acids: CASSLVAGGRETQYF. CDR3 in DNA: TGTGCCAGCAGTTTAGTAGCGGGAGGGAGGGAGACCCAGTACTTC.